What follows are 12 T cell receptor beta chains derived from one specimen sequenced in a study of cytomegalovirus exposure and HLA in healthy donors. A multiplex PCR was run with 60 Vbeta primers and 13 Jbeta primers. Sequenced by immunoSEQ multiplex PCR; TCRdb stores in-frame clones only, minus some. The sample holds 80,000 to 100,000 clones, just under 80% seen once. The sequencing sample was made of PBMCs. These TCRs come from a man in his thirties or forties in good health and CMV-seronegative.

The chain couples TRBV30 to TRBJ2-1; no firm D call. This CDR3 has 14 residues. The V gene's germline CDR1 is GTSNPN and CDR2 SVGIG (reference sequence). V lost 5 bases and J 8 bases, leaving 19 bases between the germline ends. CDR3 nucleotide sequence: TGTGCCTGGGGAGCGAGACTCCTCACCCATGAGCAGTTCTTC. It is translated as CAWGARLLTHEQFF.

V is TRBV28 and J is TRBJ1-1; D perhaps matches TRBD1 (5 bases). The CDR3 covers 15 residues. Germline CDR1 reads MDHEN; CDR2 reads SYDVKM. The V and J ends lost 6 bases and 2 bases respectively, with 16 bases between them. In DNA, the CDR3 is TGTGCCAGCAGCCCGCCTGGGAGGGGCAACACTGAAGCTTTCTTT. This codes for CASSPPGRGNTEAFF.

V gene TRBV6-1 combines with J gene TRBJ1-2; D possibly corresponds to TRBD1 (5 bases). From germline, CDR1 is MNHNS and CDR2 SASEGT. The CDR3 is 12 residues long. The germline V and J ends were trimmed by 8 bases and 1 base, with 8 bases remaining between them. As DNA, the CDR3 is TGTGCCAGCGCCCAGGGTAACTATGGCTACACCTTC. Amino acid sequence: CASAQGNYGYTF.

The chain employs TRBV27 and TRBJ1-1; D gene unclear. V dropped 4 bases and J dropped 11 bases, with 20 bases sitting between them. The CDR3 spans 14 residues. Germline loops: CDR1 MNHEY, CDR2 SMNVEV (reference sequence). The CDR3 reads CASSSRNPLLKAFF. The CDR3 DNA sequence: TGTGCCAGCAGTTCCCGAAACCCTTTACTGAAGGCTTTCTTT.

This clone was observed a handful of times. V usage is TRBV10-3 and J usage is TRBJ2-7; TRBD1 matches at 7 bases. The CDR3 spans 14 residues. CDR1 is ENHRY, CDR2 SYGVKD, per germline. The J segment lost 4 bases and the V segment lost 7 bases, leaving 10 bases of the junction unmatched. The CDR3 region is CAIKIEGAKYEQYF. The CDR3, as DNA: TGTGCCATCAAGATAGAGGGGGCGAAATACGAGCAGTACTTC.

Remarks on this clone: One end of the junction does not line up with germline, which may come from a read error. The chain couples TRBV7-2 to TRBJ2-3, with 13 bases that match TRBD2. The CDR3 length is 15 residues. Germline CDR1 SGHTA, CDR2 FQGNSA. CDR3 DNA: TGTGCCAGCAGCTTAAGTGTGGGGACTAGCGGGGATAGGGTTTTT. Amino acids: CASSLSVGTSGDRVF.

V is TRBV11-2 and J is TRBJ1-1; 9 bases are a match to TRBD1. This CDR3 region has 15 residues. Trimming removed 5 bases from V and 2 bases from J; junction bases left unmatched: 6. CDR1 and CDR2 (germline): SGHAT, FQNNGV. The CDR3 DNA reads as TGTGCCAGCAGCCCCGGGACAGGGTTAAACACTGAAGCTTTCTTT. Amino acids: CASSPGTGLNTEAFF. The variable domain in full, with the rest retrieved from reference TRBV11-2 and TRBJ1-1, is EAGVAQSPRYKIIEKRQSVAFWCNPISGHATLYWYQQILGQGPKLLIQFQNNGVVDDSQLPKDRFSAERLKGVDSTLKIQPAKLEDSAVYLCASSPGTGLNTEAFFGQGTRLTVV.

The chain combines TRBV4-1 with TRBJ1-2; 9 bases match TRBD1. Germline V CDR1 and CDR2: MGHRA, YSYEKL. The CDR3 extends over 15 amino acids. J was trimmed by 5 bases and V by 3 bases; bases with no gene match: 7. The CDR3 loop reads CASSHVQGAEYGYTF. CDR3 nucleotides: TGCGCCAGCAGCCACGTACAGGGGGCGGAATATGGCTACACCTTC.

V and J are TRBV6-1 and TRBJ2-7, with 12 positions matching TRBD2. This CDR3 contains 15 residues. V lost 2 bases and J lost 5; bases outside the gene matches: 4. Per germline, CDR1 MNHNS and CDR2 SASEGT. The CDR3 is CASSEKTSGSNEQYF. In DNA, the CDR3 is TGTGCCAGCAGTGAAAAGACTAGCGGGAGCAACGAGCAGTACTTC.

The V gene is TRBV6-5, the J gene TRBJ2-3; 10 positions agree with TRBD2. V was clipped by 6 bases and J by 6 bases; unmatched bases: 6. This CDR3 has 14 residues. CDR1 is MNHEY and CDR2 is SVGAGI in the germline V gene. CDR3 residues: CASRESGRDDTQYF. The CDR3 DNA is TGTGCCAGCAGAGAGAGCGGGAGGGATGATACGCAGTATTTT.

J is TRBJ2-7 and V is TRBV7-2; D is possibly TRBD2 (7 bases). Trimming stripped 5 bases from V and 6 bases from J, with 20 bases between. The CDR3 is 15 residues long. Germline values: CDR1 SGHTA, CDR2 FQGNSA. The CDR3 protein is CASSKRGGGAREQYF. CDR3 nucleotides: TGTGCCAGCAGCAAACGGGGTGGGGGGGCTCGCGAGCAGTACTTC.

The gene calls are TRBV9 and TRBJ1-3; D gene uncertain. Germline V gene data show CDR1 as SGDLS and CDR2 as YYNGEE. Trimming pared 2 bases from V and 0 bases from J, leaving 12 bases between. This CDR3 spans 16 amino acids. As DNA, the CDR3 is TGTGCCAGCAGCGTGTCCCCGGGATACTCTGGAAACACCATATATTTT. Translation gives CASSVSPGYSGNTIYF. The variable domain in full, completed from reference TRBV9 and TRBJ1-3, reads DSGVTQTPKHLITATGQRVTLRCSPRSGDLSVYWYQQSLDQGLQFLIQYYNGEERAKGNILERFSAQQFPDLHSELNLSSLELGDSALYFCASSVSPGYSGNTIYFGEGSWLTVV.